A selection of T cell receptor beta chains follows, all from one sample in a study of Ad26.COV2.S vaccination and SARS-CoV-2 variants. Using immunoSEQ multiplex PCR, the repertoire was profiled, and TCRdb retains in-frame clones only, with some absent. The data show around 320,000 clones, with 87% seen just once and roughly 3.2% held by the top ten. Here the sequenced sample was peripheral blood, taken in a trial of Ad26.COV2.S vaccine versus placebo. The receptors come from a person between 18 and 60 years old who received the Ad26.COV2.S COVID-19 vaccine or a placebo. The CDR3 runs from the conserved cysteine through the conserved F or W. D genes are given only for firm matches. Size tells how often a clone was seen (once, few, many) or the class of an expanded clone, and some rows leave it out.

. TRBJ2-1 TRBV3-1/TRBV3-2 . CASSQYRRAYNEQFF TGTGCCAGCAGCCAATACAGGCGAGCCTACAATGAGCAGTTCTTC
. TRBJ1-2 TRBV9 TRBD1 CASSVDGTGVGYTF TGTGCCAGCAGCGTAGATGGGACAGGGGTTGGCTACACCTTC
. TRBJ2-2 TRBV5-1 TRBD1 CASSLWTGANTGELFF TGCGCCAGCAGCTTGTGGACAGGGGCGAACACCGGGGAGCTGTTTTTT
once TRBJ2-6 TRBV27 . CASSPGRANVLTF TGTGCCAGCAGTCCCGGACGGGCCAACGTCCTGACTTTC
. TRBJ2-3 TRBV6-5 TRBD1 CASSRQGDTDTQYF TGTGCCAGCAGTAGACAGGGAGACACAGATACGCAGTATTTT
few TRBJ1-5 TRBV6-4 . CASSETAGNQPQHF TGTGCCAGCAGTGAAACAGCGGGCAATCAGCCCCAGCATTTT
. TRBJ2-5 TRBV3-1/TRBV3-2 TRBD2 CASSHGLAGGTGETQYF TGTGCCAGCAGCCACGGACTAGCGGGGGGTACTGGGGAGACCCAGTACTTC
once TRBJ2-5 TRBV5-1 . CASSSSVETQYF TGCGCCAGCAGCTCATCGGTAGAGACCCAGTACTTC
. TRBJ1-1 TRBV6-5 TRBD1 CASSPGTGPNTEAFF TGTGCCAGCAGTCCCGGGACAGGGCCGAACACTGAAGCTTTCTTT
. TRBJ2-5 TRBV6-6 . CASSYSRPAAETQYF TGTGCCAGCAGTTACTCGAGGCCCGCAGCTGAGACCCAGTACTTC
. TRBJ2-7 TRBV9 TRBD2 CASSVGTSGVYEQYF TGTGCCAGCAGCGTAGGAACTAGCGGGGTCTACGAGCAGTACTTC
. TRBJ1-2 TRBV19 TRBD1 CASSTYRQGPTHGYTF TGTGCCAGTAGTACTTATAGACAGGGACCGACACATGGCTACACCTTC
. TRBJ2-3 TRBV20-1 TRBD2 CSASRAGGTDTQYF TGCAGTGCTAGTAGAGCGGGGGGCACAGATACGCAGTATTTT
. TRBJ2-3 TRBV10-3 . CAIRGLTPDTQYF TGTGCCATCAGAGGACTCACCCCAGATACGCAGTATTTT
. TRBJ2-7 TRBV5-1 . CASSLWGDESYEQYF TGCGCCAGCAGCTTGTGGGGCGATGAATCCTACGAGCAGTACTTC
. TRBJ2-2 TRBV6-5 . CASSYEKGELFF TGTGCCAGCAGTTACGAGAAGGGGGAGCTGTTTTTT
many TRBJ2-7 TRBV19 . CASSIRLNLEQYF TGTGCCAGTAGTATTAGGCTGAATCTCGAGCAGTACTTC
. TRBJ1-4 TRBV5-1 TRBD1 CASSLGGTGAPTNEKLFF TGCGCCAGCAGCCTGGGAGGGACAGGGGCTCCCACTAATGAAAAACTGTTTTTT
. TRBJ2-2 TRBV7-6 TRBD1 CASRSGTGDTGELFF TGTGCCAGCAGGTCCGGGACAGGGGACACCGGGGAGCTGTTTTTT
. TRBJ1-2 TRBV6-5 . CASSSRRGGNNYGYTF TGTGCCAGCAGTTCGCGCAGAGGAGGGAATAACTATGGCTACACCTTC
. TRBJ1-2 TRBV5-6 TRBD1 CASSQTGGELSFDGYTF TGTGCCAGCAGCCAGACAGGGGGCGAATTGTCTTTCGATGGCTACACCTTC
. TRBJ2-5 TRBV29-1 . CSVRGEGETQYF TGCAGCGTTAGGGGGGAGGGAGAGACCCAGTACTTC
. TRBJ2-7 TRBV9 . CASGWGTGPHEQYF TGTGCCAGCGGATGGGGAACAGGGCCCCACGAGCAGTACTTC
. TRBJ2-7 TRBV5-1 . CASSWARGEQYF TGCGCCAGCAGCTGGGCGAGGGGGGAGCAGTACTTC
. TRBJ2-7 TRBV5-4 TRBD2 CASRLAGRDEQYF TGTGCCAGCAGGTTAGCGGGGCGGGACGAGCAGTACTTC
. TRBJ2-1 TRBV30 TRBD1 CAWSASWDRVLDEQFF TGTGCCTGGAGTGCCTCCTGGGACAGGGTCTTAGATGAGCAGTTCTTC
. TRBJ1-6 TRBV5-1 . CASSFGRGSYNSPLHF TGCGCCAGCAGCTTCGGCAGGGGATCCTATAATTCACCCCTCCACTTT
. TRBJ2-1 TRBV2 TRBD2 CASSGTSGSYNEQFF TGTGCCAGCAGCGGGACTAGCGGGAGTTACAATGAGCAGTTCTTC
. TRBJ2-7 TRBV7-6 . CASSSNRGLTSEQYF TGTGCCAGCAGCTCGAACAGGGGACTTACCTCCGAGCAGTACTTC
. TRBJ1-5 TRBV7-2 . CASSFRGNQPQHF TGTGCCAGCAGCTTCCGTGGCAATCAGCCCCAGCATTTT
. TRBJ1-1 TRBV6-5 . CASSPTGNTEAFF TGTGCCAGCAGCCCGACAGGGAACACTGAAGCTTTCTTT
. TRBJ1-1 TRBV12-3/TRBV12-4 . CASSKVLNTEAFF TGTGCCAGCAGCAAAGTCCTGAACACTGAAGCTTTCTTT
once TRBJ2-7 TRBV19 . CASSIHSGFYEQYF TGTGCCAGTAGTATCCACTCTGGTTTTTACGAGCAGTACTTC
. TRBJ2-5 TRBV5-8 . CASSSRDKIQETQYF TGTGCCAGCAGCTCCCGGGACAAAATACAAGAGACCCAGTACTTC
. TRBJ1-3 TRBV7-9 . CASRLTGGRNTIYF TGTGCCAGCAGACTCACAGGAGGTCGAAACACCATATATTTT
once TRBJ2-5 TRBV12-5 TRBD2 CASRLAGSSSAQYF TGTGCTAGCCGACTAGCGGGATCCTCTTCGGCCCAGTACTTC
. TRBJ2-2 TRBV7-2 . CASSLVQGGSGELFF TGTGCCAGCAGCTTAGTACAGGGGGGGTCCGGGGAGCTGTTTTTT
. TRBJ2-2 TRBV6-5 . CASSYSGYTGELFF TGTGCCAGCAGTTATTCGGGATACACCGGGGAGCTGTTTTTT
once TRBJ2-7 TRBV5-1 . CASSLGQGATEQYF TGTGCCAGCAGCTTGGGACAAGGGGCCACGGAGCAGTACTTC